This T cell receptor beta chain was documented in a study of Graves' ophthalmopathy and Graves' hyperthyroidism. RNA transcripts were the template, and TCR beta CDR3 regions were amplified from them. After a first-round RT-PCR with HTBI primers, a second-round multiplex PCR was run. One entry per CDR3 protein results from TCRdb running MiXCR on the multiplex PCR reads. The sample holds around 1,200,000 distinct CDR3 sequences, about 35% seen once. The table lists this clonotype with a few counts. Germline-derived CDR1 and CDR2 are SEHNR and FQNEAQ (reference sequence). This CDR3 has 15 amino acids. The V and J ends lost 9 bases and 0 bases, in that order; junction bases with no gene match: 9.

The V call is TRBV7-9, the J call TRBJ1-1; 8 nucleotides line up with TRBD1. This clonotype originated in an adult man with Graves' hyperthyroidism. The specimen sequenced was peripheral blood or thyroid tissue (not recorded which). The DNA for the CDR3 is TGTGCCAGTCGAAAGACAGGGGCTCTGAACACTGAAGCTTTCTTT. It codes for CASRKTGALNTEAFF.